This T cell receptor (beta chain) was identified in a study of cytomegalovirus exposure and HLA in healthy donors. Study-wide context: The 120 or so validation repertoires, a later analysis reported, used the same platform as the approximately 700 first-cohort repertoires.

The protocol was immunoSEQ multiplex PCR, while the TCRdb copy is restricted to in-frame clones and leaves out a portion. The sample consists of around 170,000 clones, approximately 81% of them appearing once. Worth noting for this clone: Its target is not known.

Points from the study as a whole: There were some public TCRs occurring in many donors, but most TCR sequences were rare.

The sample comprised PBMCs. The receptor was derived from a man younger than 35 in good health and CMV-seropositive.

The CDR3 region is CATSRDISNTEAFF. The CDR3 nucleotides are TGTGCCACCTCGCGAGACATCTCGAACACTGAAGCTTTCTTT. The rearrangement joins TRBV7-9 to TRBJ1-1; no clear D. V was pared by 10 bases and J by 1 base, with 16 bases between. From germline, CDR1 is SEHNR and CDR2 FQNEAQ (reference sequence). The CDR3 is 14 residues long.